What follows are 28 T cell receptor beta chains derived from one specimen sequenced in a study of T cell repertoires in cytomegalovirus infection. Each CDR3 protein gets one entry after TCRdb re-called the reads with MiXCR. The table lists around 530,000 distinct CDR3 sequences, around 27% of them singletons, with roughly an eighth in the top ten. Sequencing input: PBMCs. These receptors all come from a human donor in good health (CMV status not recorded). Some clones in this sample may be carry-over from other donors' samples.

The chain employs TRBV19 and TRBJ2-7, with 12 bases aligning to TRBD2. Germline V gene data show CDR1 as LNHDA and CDR2 as SQIVND (reference sequence). CDR3 size: 17 residues. V lost 4 bases, J lost 4 bases, and 11 bases stayed unmatched. CDR3 DNA: TGTGCCAGTAGTACAACCGGGACTAGCGGGCCAACTTACGAGCAGTACTTC. Translated: CASSTTGTSGPTYEQYF.

This clonotype was counted between two and nine times. The chain employs TRBV11-2 and TRBJ2-2; 12 nucleotides match TRBD2. CDR1 SGHAT and CDR2 FQNNGV come from the germline V gene. V trimming: 1 base; J trimming: 6 bases; junction bases outside the gene matches: 9. The CDR3 is 18 residues long. CDR3 DNA: TGTGCCAGCAGCTTAGTGCTAGCGGGAGGGCCTCTTGCCGGGGAGCTGTTTTTT. This encodes CASSLVLAGGPLAGELFF.

There are many counts of this clonotype. The chain carries TRBV7-2 and TRBJ2-1, with D hard to call. This CDR3 has 11 residues. The germline V gene encodes CDR1 SGHTA and CDR2 FQGNSA. With 5 bases removed from V and 10 bases from J, the gap between germline ends came to 9 bases. The CDR3: CASSNGLEQFF. As DNA, the CDR3 is TGTGCCAGCAGCAACGGTCTAGAGCAGTTCTTC. The entire variable domain, with the rest obtained from reference TRBV7-2 and TRBJ2-1, is as follows: GAGVSQSPSNKVTEKGKDVELRCDPISGHTALYWYRQSLGQGLEFLIYFQGNSAPDKSGLPSDRFSAERTGGSVSTLTIQRTQQEDSAVYLCASSNGLEQFFGPGTRLTVL.

This clonotype has more than one count but fewer than ten. The CDR3 DNA reads as TGTGCCAGCAGCCAAGATCGTCAGGGGGCCTCCTATAATTCACCCCTCCACTTT. It encodes CASSQDRQGASYNSPLHF. V gene TRBV14 combines with J gene TRBJ1-6; 8 bases line up with TRBD1. CDR3 length: 18 amino acids. The V gene's germline CDR1 is SGHDN and CDR2 FVKESK. After removal of 0 bases from V and 0 bases from J, the junction contained 4 bases not matched to a gene.

This clonotype was seen repeatedly, ten times or more. The J gene is TRBJ2-1, the V gene TRBV7-9; D ambiguous. The CDR3 runs 15 residues. The germline V gene has CDR1 SEHNR and CDR2 FQNEAQ (reference sequence). Trimming shortened V by 5 bases and J by 7 bases, and 18 bases separated the two germline ends. The CDR3 region has the DNA TGTGCCAGCAGCATTACAAGTTCCGTTGGGAATGAGCAGTTCTTC. Translation gives CASSITSSVGNEQFF. Combining the CDR3 with reference TRBV7-9 and TRBJ2-1 gives the whole variable domain DTGVSQNPRHKITKRGQNVTFRCDPISEHNRLYWYRQTLGQGPEFLTYFQNEAQLEKSRLLSDRFSAERPKGSFSTLEIQRTEQGDSAMYLCASSITSSVGNEQFFGPGTRLTVL.

This chain joins TRBV6-2 or TRBV6-3 and TRBJ2-2, with D possibly being TRBD1 (5 bases). CDR1 is MNHEY and CDR2 is SVGEGT in the germline V gene. CDR3 length: 15 residues. Trimming shortened V by 6 bases and J by 4 bases, and 15 bases separated the two germline ends. CDR3 sequence: CASRRTRLLTGELFF. The CDR3 coding sequence is TGTGCCAGCAGAAGGACACGCTTACTCACCGGGGAGCTGTTTTTT.

The table lists this clonotype with many counts. The chain carries TRBV7-2 and TRBJ1-3, with D hard to call. CDR3 length: 17 amino acids. Germline-derived CDR1 and CDR2 are SGHTA and FQGNSA. V lost 1 base, J lost 0 bases, and 13 bases lay in between. The CDR3 DNA sequence: TGTGCCAGCAGCTTAGAGTCGGTCTCAAGCTCTGGAAACACCATATATTTT. Its translation: CASSLESVSSSGNTIYF.

This clonotype has at least ten counts. V is TRBV10-3 and J is TRBJ1-5, with a possible D match to TRBD1 (5 bases). The length of the CDR3 is 13 residues. Germline V gene data show CDR1 as ENHRY and CDR2 as SYGVKD. The germline V and J ends were trimmed by 3 bases and 4 bases, with 7 bases remaining between them. The DNA of the CDR3 is TGTGCCATCAGTGACAGGGATAATCAGCCCCAGCATTTT. Residues: CAISDRDNQPQHF.

The chain uses TRBV7-9 and TRBJ2-7; 9 nucleotides line up with TRBD2. Germline trimming cut 1 base from V and 2 bases from J; bases unmatched to any gene: 6. Germline CDR1 is SEHNR and CDR2 is FQNEAQ (reference sequence). This CDR3 region has 16 residues. In DNA form, the CDR3 reads TGTGCCAGCAGCTTAGAGACTAGCGGCAAAGCCTACGAGCAGTACTTC. Its translation: CASSLETSGKAYEQYF. Full variable domain (missing parts from reference TRBV7-9 and TRBJ2-7): DTGVSQNPRHKITKRGQNVTFRCDPISEHNRLYWYRQTLGQGPEFLTYFQNEAQLEKSRLLSDRFSAERPKGSFSTLEIQRTEQGDSAMYLCASSLETSGKAYEQYFGPGTRLTVT.

The chain uses TRBV3-1 and TRBJ2-3, with 10 bases lining up with TRBD1. Trimming removed 6 bases from V and 2 bases from J; junction bases left unmatched: 2. The CDR3 totals 14 residues. Germline CDR1 is LGHDT and CDR2 is YNNKEL (reference sequence). DNA of the CDR3: TGTGCCAGCAGGGACAGGGGGTTCACAGATACGCAGTATTTT. Translating it yields CASRDRGFTDTQYF.

In this sample, this clonotype turned up many times. CDR3 in amino acids: CASSLGPGTSGRDGETQYF. CDR3 DNA sequence: TGTGCCAGCAGCTTGGGCCCGGGGACTAGCGGGAGGGATGGGGAGACCCAGTACTTC. The chain is built from TRBV7-8 and TRBJ2-5, with 16 bases aligning to TRBD2. The V gene end was trimmed by 3 bases and the J gene end by 5 bases; junction bases not matched to a gene: 12. The CDR3 contains 19 residues. The germline gives CDR1 SGHVS, CDR2 FQNEAQ.

This clonotype was picked up a small number of times. V usage is TRBV20-1 and J usage is TRBJ2-4; 11 bases are a match to TRBD1. Trimming cost V 6 bases and J 0 bases; bases outside gene matches: 7. The CDR3 is 16 amino acids. CDR1 is DFQATT, CDR2 SNEGSKA, per germline (reference sequence). CDR3 sequence (DNA): TGCAGTGCAAGGGACAGGGGGGTATTAGCCAAAAACATTCAGTACTTC. Amino acid sequence: CSARDRGVLAKNIQYF.

In regard to this clonotype: One junction end disagrees with the germline gene, perhaps due to a read error. The chain recombines TRBV7-3 with TRBJ2-5; perhaps D is TRBD1 or TRBD2 (5 bases each). CDR3 length: 13 amino acids. Germline CDR1 SGHTA, CDR2 FQGTGA. CDR3 in amino acids: CASSLDLLGTRYF. CDR3 DNA sequence: TGTGCCAGCAGCTTAGATCTTCTCGGGACCCGGTACTTC.

This clonotype was seen a handful of times. The chain is built from TRBV2 and TRBJ1-3; 11 bases fit TRBD1. This CDR3 is built from 15 residues. Germline V gene sequence: CDR1 SNHLY, CDR2 FYNNEI. The ends lost 6 bases at V and 4 bases at J; junction bases unmatched: 5. The CDR3 DNA is TGTGCCAGCAGCGGACAGGGGGCGCGGGGAAACACCATATATTTT. Its protein is CASSGQGARGNTIYF. Filled out from reference TRBV2 and TRBJ1-3, the complete variable domain reads EPEVTQTPSHQVTQMGQEVILRCVPISNHLYFYWYRQILGQKVEFLVSFYNNEISEKSEIFDDQFSVERPDGSNFTLKIRSTKLEDSAMYFCASSGQGARGNTIYFGEGSWLTVV.

This clonotype has more than one count but fewer than ten. The gene calls are TRBV5-1 and TRBJ2-3; 10 bases align to TRBD1. The CDR3 is 14 residues long. Germline CDR1 SGHRS, CDR2 YFSETQ. The V and J ends lost 3 bases and 10 bases, in that order; junction bases with no gene match: 8. In DNA form, the CDR3 reads TGCGCCAGCAGCTCCGGGACAGGGGTAGAAGCGCAGTATTTT. Translated: CASSSGTGVEAQYF.

This clonotype was detected only a few times. V usage is TRBV6-1 and J usage is TRBJ2-4, with 13 bases that match TRBD2. V shed 0 bases and J 3 bases; nucleotides not matched to a gene: 14. CDR3 length equals 21 residues. In germline, CDR1 is MNHNS, CDR2 SASEGT. The CDR3 DNA sequence: TGTGCCAGCAGTGAAGCCCTTCCTGGGACTAGCGGGAAGGAGGGCAAAAACATTCAGTACTTC. It translates to CASSEALPGTSGKEGKNIQYF.

The gene calls are TRBV19 and TRBJ1-4, with D perhaps matching TRBD1 (5 bases). CDR3 length: 14 amino acids. The V end was cut by 3 bases, the J end by 8 bases, with 13 bases between. Germline lookup yields CDR1 LNHDA and CDR2 SQIVND (reference sequence). The CDR3 loop is CASSMRDGREKLFF. The CDR3 coding sequence is TGTGCCAGTAGTATGAGGGACGGACGCGAAAAACTGTTTTTT.

The chain combines TRBV7-2 with TRBJ2-5; TRBD2 agrees at 10 bases. V dropped 1 base and J dropped 6; count of bases not matched to a gene: 8. The CDR3 has 16 residues. From germline, CDR1 is SGHTA and CDR2 FQGNSA. DNA of the CDR3: TGTGCCAGCAGCTTAGTTGGTAGCGGGAGGCTAAAGACCCAGTACTTC. Its protein is CASSLVGSGRLKTQYF. Based on the CDR3 plus reference TRBV7-2 and TRBJ2-5, the full variable domain is GAGVSQSPSNKVTEKGKDVELRCDPISGHTALYWYRQSLGQGLEFLIYFQGNSAPDKSGLPSDRFSAERTGGSVSTLTIQRTQQEDSAVYLCASSLVGSGRLKTQYFGPGTRLLVL.

This clonotype has at least ten counts. This chain connects TRBV7-2 to TRBJ2-1; 8 bases match TRBD1. After removal of 5 bases from V and 6 bases from J, the junction contained 6 bases not matched to a gene. Germline loops: CDR1 SGHTA, CDR2 FQGNSA. The CDR3 totals 14 residues. CDR3 sequence: CASSQDRVSNEQFF. The CDR3 DNA follows: TGTGCCAGCAGCCAGGACAGGGTCAGCAATGAGCAGTTCTTC.

This clonotype was counted ten times or more. This chain uses TRBV7-8 with TRBJ1-5; tentatively, D is TRBD1 (5 bases). Per the germline V gene, CDR1 is SGHVS and CDR2 is FQNEAQ. Trimming took off 5 bases at V and 9 bases at J, with 23 bases between the two ends. The CDR3 consists of 16 residues. DNA of the CDR3: TGTGCCAGCAGCCTCCTACCCCGGCAGGGCCCAGGGCCCCAGCATTTT. This translates into CASSLLPRQGPGPQHF.

J is TRBJ2-3 and V is TRBV10-3; possibly TRBD1 or TRBD2 for D (5 bases each). Trimming took 10 bases from V and 2 from J, leaving 16 bases between them. Germline lookup yields CDR1 ENHRY and CDR2 SYGVKD. The CDR3 extends over 14 amino acids. For the CDR3, the DNA is TGTGCCACGGTGGGGGAGAGACTCACAGATACGCAGTATTTT. Protein product: CATVGERLTDTQYF.

The chain has TRBV27 and TRBJ1-5; tentatively, D is TRBD1 (5 bases). The CDR3 consists of 13 residues. Germline V lookup: CDR1 MNHEY, CDR2 SMNVEV (reference sequence). Trimming took 2 bases from V and 6 from J, leaving 8 bases between them. CDR3 bases: TGTGCCAGCAGTTTAGGGGCGAGTCAGCCCCAGCATTTT. As protein: CASSLGASQPQHF.

In this sample, this clonotype turned up many times. The rearrangement joins TRBV7-9 to TRBJ2-7; TRBD2 aligns across 9 bases. The CDR3 spans 13 residues. Germline-derived CDR1 and CDR2 are SEHNR and FQNEAQ (reference sequence). Trimming at V came to 8 bases and at J to 2 bases, leaving 4 bases not matched to a gene. The CDR3 here is CASGVAGAYEQYV. CDR3 sequence (DNA): TGTGCCAGCGGGGTAGCGGGAGCCTACGAGCAGTACGTC.

This chain connects TRBV19 to TRBJ1-5, with D uncertain. Germline V gene data show CDR1 as LNHDA and CDR2 as SQIVND (reference sequence). Trimming took 5 bases from V and 3 from J, leaving 8 bases between them. The CDR3 totals 13 residues. The CDR3 coding sequence is TGTGCCAGTAGTCCTTCCCACAATCAGCCCCAGCATTTT. This sequence encodes CASSPSHNQPQHF.

The V call is TRBV27, the J call TRBJ1-2; D ambiguous. Trimming removed 4 bases from V and 7 bases from J, with 13 bases in between. The V gene's germline CDR1 is MNHEY and CDR2 SMNVEV (reference sequence). This CDR3 contains 13 residues. In DNA, the CDR3 is TGTGCCAGCAGTTCTCAAGGCGCGTTTGGCTACACCTTC. As protein: CASSSQGAFGYTF.

The table lists this clonotype with many counts. The rearrangement joins TRBV5-1 to TRBJ1-4; D is undetermined. Trimming left V 4 bases short and J 4 bases short, with 8 bases between. The length of the CDR3 is 13 residues. CDR1 is SGHRS, CDR2 YFSETQ, per germline. The CDR3 DNA sequence: TGCGCCAGCAGCACTCTCCGTAATGAAAAACTGTTTTTT. It yields the protein CASSTLRNEKLFF.

This clonotype was seen a few times. The chain employs TRBV11-2 and TRBJ2-6, with no clear D. In germline, CDR1 is SGHAT, CDR2 FQNNGV. Trimming took off 5 bases at V and 13 bases at J, with 15 bases between the two ends. This CDR3 has 13 amino acids. The CDR3, as DNA: TGTGCCAGCAGCGACCCTGCCCCTGGGGTCCTGACTTTC. This sequence encodes CASSDPAPGVLTF.

In DNA form, the CDR3 reads TGTGCCAGCAGGACAGGGGGCGAGAACACTGAAGCTTTCTTT. Protein: CASRTGGENTEAFF. The chain links TRBV6-2 or TRBV6-3 to TRBJ1-1; TRBD1 matches at 10 bases. CDR3 length: 14 residues. In germline, CDR1 is MNHEY, CDR2 SVGEGT. V lost 6 bases, J lost 1 base, and 2 bases stayed unmatched.